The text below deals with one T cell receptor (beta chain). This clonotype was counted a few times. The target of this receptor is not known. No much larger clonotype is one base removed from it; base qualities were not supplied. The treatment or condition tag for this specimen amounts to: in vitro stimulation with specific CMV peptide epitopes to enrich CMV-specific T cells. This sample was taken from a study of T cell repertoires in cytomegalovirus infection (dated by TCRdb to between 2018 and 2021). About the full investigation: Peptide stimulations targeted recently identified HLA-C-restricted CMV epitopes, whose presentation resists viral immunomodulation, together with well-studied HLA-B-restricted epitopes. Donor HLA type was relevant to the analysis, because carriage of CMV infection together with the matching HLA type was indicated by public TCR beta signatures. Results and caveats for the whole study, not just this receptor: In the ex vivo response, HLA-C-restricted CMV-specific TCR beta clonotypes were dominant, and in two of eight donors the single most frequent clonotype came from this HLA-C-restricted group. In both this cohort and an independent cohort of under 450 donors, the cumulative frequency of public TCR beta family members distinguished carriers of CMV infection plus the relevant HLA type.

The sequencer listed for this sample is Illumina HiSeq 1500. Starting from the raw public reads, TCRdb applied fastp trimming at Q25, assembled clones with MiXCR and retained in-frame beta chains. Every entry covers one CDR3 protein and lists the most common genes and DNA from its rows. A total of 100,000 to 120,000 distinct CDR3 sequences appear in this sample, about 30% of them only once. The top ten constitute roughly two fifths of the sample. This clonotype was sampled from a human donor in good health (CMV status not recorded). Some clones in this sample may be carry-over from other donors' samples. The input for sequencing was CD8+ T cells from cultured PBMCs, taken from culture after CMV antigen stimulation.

The CDR3 reads as follows: CASSPLAGSNEKLFF. The sequenced DNA is TGTGCCAGCAGTCCCCTCGCGGGATCCAATGAAAAACTGTTTTTT. The rearrangement joined TRBV6-1 to TRBJ1-4, with no confidently assigned D gene. The CDR3 holds 15 amino acids from the cysteine to the phenylalanine. The retained sequence is limited to the CDR3, 45 bases, with the frame set at the first base. Based on the germline V gene, the CDR1 and CDR2 sequences are MNHNS and SASEGT. Relative to germline, V is 5 bases shorter and J is 5 bases shorter, with 15 bases between their ends.